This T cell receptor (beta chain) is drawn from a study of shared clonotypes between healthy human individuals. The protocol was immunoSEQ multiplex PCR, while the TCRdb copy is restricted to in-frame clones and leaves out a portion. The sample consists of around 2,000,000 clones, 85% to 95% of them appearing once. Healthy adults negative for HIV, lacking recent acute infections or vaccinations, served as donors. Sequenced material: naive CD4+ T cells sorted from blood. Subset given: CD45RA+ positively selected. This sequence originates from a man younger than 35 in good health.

The CDR3 sequence is CASSPPYDSSYNEQFF. The CDR3 coding sequence is TGTGCCAGCAGCCCCCCTTACGACAGCTCCTACAATGAGCAGTTCTTC. The gene calls are TRBV11-2 and TRBJ2-1; TRBD1 might be the D (5 bases). Germline CDR1 and CDR2: SGHAT and FQNNGV. V was cut by 5 bases and J by 0 bases, with 14 bases left in between. The CDR3 runs to 16 residues. The full variable domain, in which reference TRBV11-2 and TRBJ2-1 provide the parts outside the CDR3, is EAGVAQSPRYKIIEKRQSVAFWCNPISGHATLYWYQQILGQGPKLLIQFQNNGVVDDSQLPKDRFSAERLKGVDSTLKIQPAKLEDSAVYLCASSPPYDSSYNEQFFGPGTRLTVL.